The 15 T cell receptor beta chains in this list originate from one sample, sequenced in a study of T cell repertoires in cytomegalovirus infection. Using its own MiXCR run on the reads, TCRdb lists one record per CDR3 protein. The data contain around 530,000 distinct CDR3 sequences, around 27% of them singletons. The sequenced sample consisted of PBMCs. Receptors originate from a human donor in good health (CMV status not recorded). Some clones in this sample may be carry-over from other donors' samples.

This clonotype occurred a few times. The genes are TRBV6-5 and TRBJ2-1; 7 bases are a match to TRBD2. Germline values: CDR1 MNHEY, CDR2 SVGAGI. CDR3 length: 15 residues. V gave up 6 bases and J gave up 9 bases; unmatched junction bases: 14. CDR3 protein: CASSRRTSLDGEQFF. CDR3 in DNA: TGTGCCAGCAGCCGTCGGACTAGTTTGGATGGTGAGCAGTTCTTC.

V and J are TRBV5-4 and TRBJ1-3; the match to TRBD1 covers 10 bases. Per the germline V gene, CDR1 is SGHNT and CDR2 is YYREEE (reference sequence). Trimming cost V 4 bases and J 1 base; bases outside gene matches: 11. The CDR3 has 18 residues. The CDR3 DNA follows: TGTGCCAGCAGCATCGGACAGGGGGGTGTCAATTCTGGAAACACCATATATTTT. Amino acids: CASSIGQGGVNSGNTIYF.

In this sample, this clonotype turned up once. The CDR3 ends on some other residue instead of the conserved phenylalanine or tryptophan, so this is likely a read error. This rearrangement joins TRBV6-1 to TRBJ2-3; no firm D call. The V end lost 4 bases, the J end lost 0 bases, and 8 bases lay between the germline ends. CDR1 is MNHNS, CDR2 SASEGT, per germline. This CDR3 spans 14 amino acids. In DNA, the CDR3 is TGTGCCAGCAGTGCCGTCCTTAGCACAGATACGCAGTATTTA. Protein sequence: CASSAVLSTDTQYL.

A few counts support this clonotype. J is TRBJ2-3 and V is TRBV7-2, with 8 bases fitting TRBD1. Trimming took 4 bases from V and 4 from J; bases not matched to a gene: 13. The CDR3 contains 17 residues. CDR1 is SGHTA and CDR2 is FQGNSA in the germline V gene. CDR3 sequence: CASSSPGTGAPADTQYF. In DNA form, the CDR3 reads TGTGCCAGCAGCTCCCCCGGGACAGGCGCCCCCGCAGATACGCAGTATTTT.

The CDR3 DNA sequence: TGCGCCAGCAGCCTAGGGACGGCAGCGGATACGCAGTATTTT. Its protein is CASSLGTAADTQYF. V gene TRBV5-1 combines with J gene TRBJ2-3, with D tentatively TRBD1 or TRBD2 (5 bases each). V lost 4 bases and J 6 bases, leaving 15 bases between the germline ends. The germline V gene encodes CDR1 SGHRS and CDR2 YFSETQ. The CDR3 runs 14 residues.

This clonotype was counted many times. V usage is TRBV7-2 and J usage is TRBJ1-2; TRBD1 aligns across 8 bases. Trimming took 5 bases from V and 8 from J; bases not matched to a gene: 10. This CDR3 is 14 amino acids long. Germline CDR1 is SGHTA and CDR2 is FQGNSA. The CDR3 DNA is TGTGCCAGCAGCCGTACGACAGGGGTTGGCGGCTACACCTTC. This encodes CASSRTTGVGGYTF.

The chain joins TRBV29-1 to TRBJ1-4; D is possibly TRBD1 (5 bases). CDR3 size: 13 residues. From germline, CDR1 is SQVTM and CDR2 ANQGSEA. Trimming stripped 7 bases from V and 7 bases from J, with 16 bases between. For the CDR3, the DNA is TGCAGCGGAACGGGGTCGGGGACTGAAAAACTGTTTTTT. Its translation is CSGTGSGTEKLFF.

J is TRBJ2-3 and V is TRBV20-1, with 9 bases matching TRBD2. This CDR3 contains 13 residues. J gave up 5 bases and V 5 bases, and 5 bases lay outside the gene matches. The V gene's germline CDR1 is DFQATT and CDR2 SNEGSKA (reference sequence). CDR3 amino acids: CSARLAERDTQYF. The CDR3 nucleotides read TGCAGTGCTCGACTAGCGGAGAGAGATACGCAGTATTTT.

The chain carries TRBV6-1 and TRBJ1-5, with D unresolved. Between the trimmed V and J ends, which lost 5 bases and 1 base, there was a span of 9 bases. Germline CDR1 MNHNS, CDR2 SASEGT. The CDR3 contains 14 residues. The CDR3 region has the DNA TGTGCCAGCAGTTTGTACGGAAGCAATCAGCCCCAGCATTTT. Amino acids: CASSLYGSNQPQHF.

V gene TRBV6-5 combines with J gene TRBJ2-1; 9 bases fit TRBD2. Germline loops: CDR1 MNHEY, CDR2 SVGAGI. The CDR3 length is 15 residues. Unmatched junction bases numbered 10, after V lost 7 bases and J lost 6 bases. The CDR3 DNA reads TGTGCCAGCAAAGTGTTGGCGGGAGGGGCCAATGAGCAGTTCTTC. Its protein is CASKVLAGGANEQFF.

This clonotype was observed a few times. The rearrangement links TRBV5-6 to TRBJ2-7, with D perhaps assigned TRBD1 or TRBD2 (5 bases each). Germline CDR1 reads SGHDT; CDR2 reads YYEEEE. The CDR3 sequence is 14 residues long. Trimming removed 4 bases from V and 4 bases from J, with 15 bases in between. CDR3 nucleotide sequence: TGTGCCAGCAGCGAGATCATGGGGACGTACGAGCAGTACGTC. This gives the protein CASSEIMGTYEQYV.

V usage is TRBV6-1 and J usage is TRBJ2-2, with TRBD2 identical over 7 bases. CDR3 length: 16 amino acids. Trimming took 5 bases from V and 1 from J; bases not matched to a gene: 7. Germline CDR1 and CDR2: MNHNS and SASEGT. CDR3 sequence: CASSSGTTRNTGELFF. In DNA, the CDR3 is TGTGCCAGCAGTTCCGGGACTACGCGGAACACCGGGGAGCTGTTTTTT.

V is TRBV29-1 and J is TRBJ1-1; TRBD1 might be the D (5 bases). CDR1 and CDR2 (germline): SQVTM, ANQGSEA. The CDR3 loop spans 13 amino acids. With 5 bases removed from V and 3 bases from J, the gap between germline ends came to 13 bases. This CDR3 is CSVRRGEYTEAFF. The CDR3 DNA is TGCAGCGTTAGGAGAGGGGAATACACTGAAGCTTTCTTT.

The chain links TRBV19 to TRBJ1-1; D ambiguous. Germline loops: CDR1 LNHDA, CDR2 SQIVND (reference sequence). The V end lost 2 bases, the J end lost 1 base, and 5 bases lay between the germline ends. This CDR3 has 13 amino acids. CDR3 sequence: CASSIWQNTEAFF. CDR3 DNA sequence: TGTGCCAGTAGTATATGGCAGAACACTGAAGCTTTCTTT.

CDR3 sequence (DNA): TGTGCCAGCAGTGATTTTAGGCGGACCACAGCCGACCGGATAGATACGCAGTATTTT. Protein sequence: CASSDFRRTTADRIDTQYF. The rearrangement joins TRBV27 to TRBJ2-3, with D hard to call. Trimming removed 5 bases at V and 5 bases at J, with 29 bases between. Germline CDR1 is MNHEY and CDR2 is SMNVEV (reference sequence). CDR3 length equals 19 residues.